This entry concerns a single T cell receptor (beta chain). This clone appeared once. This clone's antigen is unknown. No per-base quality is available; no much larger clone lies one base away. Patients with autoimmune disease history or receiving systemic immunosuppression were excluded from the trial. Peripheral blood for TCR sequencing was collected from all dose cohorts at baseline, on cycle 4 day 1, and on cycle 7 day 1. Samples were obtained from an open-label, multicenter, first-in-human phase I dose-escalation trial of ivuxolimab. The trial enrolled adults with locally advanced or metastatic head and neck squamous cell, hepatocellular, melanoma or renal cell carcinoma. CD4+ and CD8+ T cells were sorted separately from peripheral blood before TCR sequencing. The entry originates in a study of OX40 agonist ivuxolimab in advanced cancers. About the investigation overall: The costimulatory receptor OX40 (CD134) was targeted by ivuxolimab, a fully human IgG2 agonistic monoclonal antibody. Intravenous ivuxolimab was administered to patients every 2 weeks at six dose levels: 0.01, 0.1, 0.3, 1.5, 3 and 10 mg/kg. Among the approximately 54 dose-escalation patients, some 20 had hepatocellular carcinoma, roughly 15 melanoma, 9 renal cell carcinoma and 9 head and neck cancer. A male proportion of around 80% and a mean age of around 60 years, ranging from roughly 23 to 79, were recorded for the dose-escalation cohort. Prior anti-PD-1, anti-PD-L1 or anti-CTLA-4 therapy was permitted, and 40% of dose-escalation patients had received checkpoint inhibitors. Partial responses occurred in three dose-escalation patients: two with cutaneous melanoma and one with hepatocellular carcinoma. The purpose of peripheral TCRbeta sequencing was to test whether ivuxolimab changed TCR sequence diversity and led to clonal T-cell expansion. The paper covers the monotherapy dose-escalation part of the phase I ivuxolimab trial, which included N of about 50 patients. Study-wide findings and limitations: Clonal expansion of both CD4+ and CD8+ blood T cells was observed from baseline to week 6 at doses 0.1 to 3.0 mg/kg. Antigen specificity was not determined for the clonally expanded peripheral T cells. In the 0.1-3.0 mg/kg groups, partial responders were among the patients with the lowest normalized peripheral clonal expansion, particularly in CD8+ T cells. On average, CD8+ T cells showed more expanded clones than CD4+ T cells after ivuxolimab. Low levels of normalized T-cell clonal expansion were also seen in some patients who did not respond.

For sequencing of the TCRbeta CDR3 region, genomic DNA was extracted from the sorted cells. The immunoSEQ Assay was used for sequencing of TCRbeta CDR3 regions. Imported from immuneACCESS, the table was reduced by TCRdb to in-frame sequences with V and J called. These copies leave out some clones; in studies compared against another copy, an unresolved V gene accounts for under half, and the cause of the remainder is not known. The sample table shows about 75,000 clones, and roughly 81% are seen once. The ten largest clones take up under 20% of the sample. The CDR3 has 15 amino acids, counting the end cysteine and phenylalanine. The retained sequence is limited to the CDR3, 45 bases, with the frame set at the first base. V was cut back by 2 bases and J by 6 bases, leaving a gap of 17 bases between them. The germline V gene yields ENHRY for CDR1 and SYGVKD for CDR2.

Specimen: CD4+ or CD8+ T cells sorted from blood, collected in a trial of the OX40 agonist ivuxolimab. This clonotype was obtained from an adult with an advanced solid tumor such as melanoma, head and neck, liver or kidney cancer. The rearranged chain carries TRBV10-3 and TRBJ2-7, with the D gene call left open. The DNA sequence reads TGTGCCATCAGTGAGAGTAGCCTCGGTGGATCCGAGCAGTACTTC. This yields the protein CAISESSLGGSEQYF.